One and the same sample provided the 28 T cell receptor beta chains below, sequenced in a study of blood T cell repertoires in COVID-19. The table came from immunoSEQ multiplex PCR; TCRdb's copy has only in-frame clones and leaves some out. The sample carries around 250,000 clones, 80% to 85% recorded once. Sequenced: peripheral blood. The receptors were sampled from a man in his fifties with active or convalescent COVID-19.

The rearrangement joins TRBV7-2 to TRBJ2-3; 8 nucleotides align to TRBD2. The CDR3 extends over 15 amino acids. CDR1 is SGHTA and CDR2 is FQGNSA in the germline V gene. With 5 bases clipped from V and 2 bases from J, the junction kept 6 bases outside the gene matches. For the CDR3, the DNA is TGTGCCAGCAGCCCCACTAGCGGAACCACAGATACGCAGTATTTT. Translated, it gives CASSPTSGTTDTQYF. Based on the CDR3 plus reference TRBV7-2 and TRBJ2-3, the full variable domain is GAGVSQSPSNKVTEKGKDVELRCDPISGHTALYWYRQSLGQGLEFLIYFQGNSAPDKSGLPSDRFSAERTGGSVSTLTIQRTQQEDSAVYLCASSPTSGTTDTQYFGPGTRLTVL.

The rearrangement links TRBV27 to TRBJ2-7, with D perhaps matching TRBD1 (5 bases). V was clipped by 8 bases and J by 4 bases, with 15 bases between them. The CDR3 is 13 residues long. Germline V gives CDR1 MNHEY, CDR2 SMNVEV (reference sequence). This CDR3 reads CASGPLDSYEQYF. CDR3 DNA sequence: TGTGCCAGCGGGCCCTTAGACAGTTACGAGCAGTACTTC.

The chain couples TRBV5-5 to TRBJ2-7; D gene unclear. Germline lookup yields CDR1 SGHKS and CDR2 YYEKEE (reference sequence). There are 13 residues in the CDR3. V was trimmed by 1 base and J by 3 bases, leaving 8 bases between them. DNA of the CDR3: TGTGCCAGCAGCTTGTCGCCCTACTACGAGCAGTACTTC. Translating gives CASSLSPYYEQYF. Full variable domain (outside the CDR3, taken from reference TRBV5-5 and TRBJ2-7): DAGVTQSPTHLIKTRGQQVTLRCSPISGHKSVSWYQQVLGQGPQFIFQYYEKEERGRGNFPDRFSARQFPNYSSELNVNALLLGDSALYLCASSLSPYYEQYFGPGTRLTVT.

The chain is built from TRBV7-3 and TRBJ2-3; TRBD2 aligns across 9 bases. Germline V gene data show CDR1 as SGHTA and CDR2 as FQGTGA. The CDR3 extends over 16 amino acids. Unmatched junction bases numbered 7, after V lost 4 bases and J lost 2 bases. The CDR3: CASSSRLAAFTDTQYF. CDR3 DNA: TGTGCCAGCAGCTCCCGACTAGCGGCATTCACAGATACGCAGTATTTT.

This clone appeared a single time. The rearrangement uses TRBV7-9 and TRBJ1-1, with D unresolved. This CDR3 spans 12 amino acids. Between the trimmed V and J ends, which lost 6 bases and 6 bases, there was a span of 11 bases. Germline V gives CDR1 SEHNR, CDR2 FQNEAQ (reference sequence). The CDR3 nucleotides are TGTGCCAGCAGTTCTAAGTCGCCTGAAGCTTTCTTT. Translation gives CASSSKSPEAFF.

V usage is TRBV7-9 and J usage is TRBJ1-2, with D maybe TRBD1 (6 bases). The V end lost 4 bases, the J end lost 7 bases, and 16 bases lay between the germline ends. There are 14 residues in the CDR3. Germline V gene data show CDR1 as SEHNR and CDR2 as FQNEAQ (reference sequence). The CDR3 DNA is TGTGCCAGCAGCTCGGCCAACAGGGTGTCTGGCTACACCTTC. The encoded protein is CASSSANRVSGYTF.

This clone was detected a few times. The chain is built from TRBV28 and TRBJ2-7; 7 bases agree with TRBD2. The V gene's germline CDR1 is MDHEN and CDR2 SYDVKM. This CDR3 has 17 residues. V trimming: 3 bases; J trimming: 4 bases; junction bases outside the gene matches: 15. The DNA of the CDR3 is TGTGCCAGCAGTTTCCAATCCGCGGGGGACCGGCCTTACGAGCAGTACTTC. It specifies CASSFQSAGDRPYEQYF.

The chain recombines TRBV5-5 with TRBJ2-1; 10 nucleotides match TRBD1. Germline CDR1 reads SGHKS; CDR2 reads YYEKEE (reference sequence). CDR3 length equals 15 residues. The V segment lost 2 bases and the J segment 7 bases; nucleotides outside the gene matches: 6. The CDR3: CASSFRGQGNNEQFF. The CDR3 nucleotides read TGTGCCAGCAGCTTTAGGGGACAGGGGAATAATGAGCAGTTCTTC.

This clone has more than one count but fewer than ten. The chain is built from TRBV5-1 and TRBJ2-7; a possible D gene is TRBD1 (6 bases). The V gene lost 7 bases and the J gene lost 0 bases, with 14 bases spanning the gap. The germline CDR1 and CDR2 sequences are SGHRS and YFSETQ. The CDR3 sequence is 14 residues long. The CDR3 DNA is TGCGCCAGCTCCCCCGACAGGATCTCCTACGAGCAGTACTTC. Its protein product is CASSPDRISYEQYF.

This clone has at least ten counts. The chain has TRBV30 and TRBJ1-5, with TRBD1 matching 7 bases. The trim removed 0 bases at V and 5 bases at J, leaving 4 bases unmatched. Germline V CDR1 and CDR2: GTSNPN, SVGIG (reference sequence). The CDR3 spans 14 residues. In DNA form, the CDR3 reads TGTGCCTGGAGTGTACTTGGACAGGATCAGCCCCAGCATTTT. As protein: CAWSVLGQDQPQHF.

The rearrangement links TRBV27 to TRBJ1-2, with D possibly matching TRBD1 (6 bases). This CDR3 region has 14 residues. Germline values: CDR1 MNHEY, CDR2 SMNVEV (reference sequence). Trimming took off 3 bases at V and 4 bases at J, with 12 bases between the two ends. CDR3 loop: CASSLGGQFYGYTF. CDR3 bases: TGTGCCAGCAGTTTGGGGGGGCAGTTCTATGGCTACACCTTC.

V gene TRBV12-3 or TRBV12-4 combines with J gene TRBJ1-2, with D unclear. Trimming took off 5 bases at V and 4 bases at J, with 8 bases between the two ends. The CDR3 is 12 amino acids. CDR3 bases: TGTGCCAGCAGTCCCCCGGGCTATGGCTACACCTTC. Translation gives CASSPPGYGYTF.

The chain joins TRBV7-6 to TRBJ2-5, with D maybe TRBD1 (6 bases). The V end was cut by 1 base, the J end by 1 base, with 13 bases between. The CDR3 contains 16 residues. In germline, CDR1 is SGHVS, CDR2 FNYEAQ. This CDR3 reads CASSLVGQRFQETQYF. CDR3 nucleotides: TGTGCCAGCAGCTTAGTCGGACAGCGCTTCCAAGAGACCCAGTACTTC.

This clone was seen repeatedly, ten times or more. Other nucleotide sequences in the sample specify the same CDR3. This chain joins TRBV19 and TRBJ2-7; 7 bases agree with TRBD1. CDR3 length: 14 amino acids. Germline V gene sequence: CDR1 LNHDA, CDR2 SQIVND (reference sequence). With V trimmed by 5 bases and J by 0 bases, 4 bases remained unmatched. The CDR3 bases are TGTGCCAGTAGTGGACAGGTGAGCTCCTACGAGCAGTACTTC. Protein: CASSGQVSSYEQYF.

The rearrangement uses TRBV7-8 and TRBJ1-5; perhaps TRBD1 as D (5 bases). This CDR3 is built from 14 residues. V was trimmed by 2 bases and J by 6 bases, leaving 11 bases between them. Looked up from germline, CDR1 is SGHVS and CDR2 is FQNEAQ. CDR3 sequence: CASSLQGYGQPQHF. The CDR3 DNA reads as TGTGCCAGCAGCTTACAGGGTTATGGTCAGCCCCAGCATTTT.

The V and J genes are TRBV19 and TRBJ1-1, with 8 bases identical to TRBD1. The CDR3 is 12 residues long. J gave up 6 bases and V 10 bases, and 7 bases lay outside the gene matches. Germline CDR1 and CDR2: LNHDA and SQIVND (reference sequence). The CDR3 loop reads CATGQGAPEAFF. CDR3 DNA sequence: TGTGCCACCGGACAGGGAGCCCCTGAAGCTTTCTTT.

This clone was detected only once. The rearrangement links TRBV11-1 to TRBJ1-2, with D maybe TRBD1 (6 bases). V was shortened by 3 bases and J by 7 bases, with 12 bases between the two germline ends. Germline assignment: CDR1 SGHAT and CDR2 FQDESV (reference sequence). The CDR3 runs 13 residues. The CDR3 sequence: CASSFPQGRGYTF. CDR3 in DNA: TGTGCCAGCAGCTTCCCACAGGGACGTGGCTACACCTTC.

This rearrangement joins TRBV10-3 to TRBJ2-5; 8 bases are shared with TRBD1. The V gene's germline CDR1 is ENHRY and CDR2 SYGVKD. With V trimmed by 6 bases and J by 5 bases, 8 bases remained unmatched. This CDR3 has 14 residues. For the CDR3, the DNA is TGTGCCATCAGGCGGGGACAGGCGGGGGAGACCCAGTACTTC. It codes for CAIRRGQAGETQYF.

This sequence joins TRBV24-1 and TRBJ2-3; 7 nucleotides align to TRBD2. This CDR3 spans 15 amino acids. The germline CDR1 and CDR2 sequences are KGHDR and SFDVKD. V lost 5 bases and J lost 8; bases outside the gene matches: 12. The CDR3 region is CATSGGAAGGGTQYF. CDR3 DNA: TGTGCCACCAGTGGTGGGGCGGCGGGCGGGGGTACGCAGTATTTT.

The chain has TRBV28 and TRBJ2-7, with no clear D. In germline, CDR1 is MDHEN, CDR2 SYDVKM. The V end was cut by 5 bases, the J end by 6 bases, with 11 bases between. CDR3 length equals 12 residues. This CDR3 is CASSPVPLEQYF. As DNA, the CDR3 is TGTGCCAGCAGTCCCGTCCCCCTCGAGCAGTACTTC. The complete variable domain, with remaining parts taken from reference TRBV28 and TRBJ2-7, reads DVKVTQSSRYLVKRTGEKVFLECVQDMDHENMFWYRQDPGLGLRLIYFSYDVKMKEKGDIPEGYSVSREKKERFSLILESASTNQTSMYLCASSPVPLEQYFGPGTRLTVT.

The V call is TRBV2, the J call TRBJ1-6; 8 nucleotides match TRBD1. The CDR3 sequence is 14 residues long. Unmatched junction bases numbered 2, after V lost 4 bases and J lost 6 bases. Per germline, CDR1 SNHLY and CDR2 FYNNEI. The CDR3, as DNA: TGTGCCAGCAGTGGGACAGGGAGTAATTCACCCCTCCACTTT. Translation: CASSGTGSNSPLHF.

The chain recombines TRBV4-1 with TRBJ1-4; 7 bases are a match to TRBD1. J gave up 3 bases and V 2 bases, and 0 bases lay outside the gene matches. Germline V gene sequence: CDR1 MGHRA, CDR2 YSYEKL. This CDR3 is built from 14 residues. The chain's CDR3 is CASSQTGANEKLFF. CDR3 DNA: TGCGCCAGCAGCCAAACAGGGGCTAATGAAAAACTGTTTTTT.

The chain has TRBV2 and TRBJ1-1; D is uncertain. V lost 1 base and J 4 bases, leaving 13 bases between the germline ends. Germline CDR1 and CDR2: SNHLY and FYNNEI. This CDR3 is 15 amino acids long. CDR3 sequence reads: CASSEGVLGGTEAFF. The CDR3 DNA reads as TGTGCCAGCAGTGAAGGAGTTCTAGGTGGCACTGAAGCTTTCTTT. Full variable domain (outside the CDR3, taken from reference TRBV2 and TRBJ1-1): EPEVTQTPSHQVTQMGQEVILRCVPISNHLYFYWYRQILGQKVEFLVSFYNNEISEKSEIFDDQFSVERPDGSNFTLKIRSTKLEDSAMYFCASSEGVLGGTEAFFGQGTRLTVV.

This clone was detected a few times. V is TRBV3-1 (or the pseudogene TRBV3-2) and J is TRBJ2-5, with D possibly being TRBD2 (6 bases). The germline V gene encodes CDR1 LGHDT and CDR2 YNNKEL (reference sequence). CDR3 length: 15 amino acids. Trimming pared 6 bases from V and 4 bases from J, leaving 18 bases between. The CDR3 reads CASSKTMGGAETQYF. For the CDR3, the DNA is TGTGCCAGCAGTAAAACCATGGGGGGTGCAGAGACCCAGTACTTC.

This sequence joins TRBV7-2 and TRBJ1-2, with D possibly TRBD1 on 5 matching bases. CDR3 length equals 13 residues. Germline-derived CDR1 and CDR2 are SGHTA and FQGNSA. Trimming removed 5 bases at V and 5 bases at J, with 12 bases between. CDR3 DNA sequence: TGTGCCAGCAGCCCCGGGGGTCGGTATGGCTACACCTTC. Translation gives CASSPGGRYGYTF.

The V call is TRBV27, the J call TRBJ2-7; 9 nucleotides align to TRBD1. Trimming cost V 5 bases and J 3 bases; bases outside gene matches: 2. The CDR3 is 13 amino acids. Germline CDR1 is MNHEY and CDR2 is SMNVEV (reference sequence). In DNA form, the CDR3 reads TGTGCCAGCAGTACGGGACAGGGCTACGAGCAGTACTTC. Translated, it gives CASSTGQGYEQYF.

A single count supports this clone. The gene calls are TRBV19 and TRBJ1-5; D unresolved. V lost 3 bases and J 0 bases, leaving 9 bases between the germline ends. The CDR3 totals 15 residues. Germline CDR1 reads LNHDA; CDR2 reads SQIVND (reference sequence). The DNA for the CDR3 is TGTGCCAGTAGTATTGTACATTATAGCAATCAGCCCCAGCATTTT. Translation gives CASSIVHYSNQPQHF.

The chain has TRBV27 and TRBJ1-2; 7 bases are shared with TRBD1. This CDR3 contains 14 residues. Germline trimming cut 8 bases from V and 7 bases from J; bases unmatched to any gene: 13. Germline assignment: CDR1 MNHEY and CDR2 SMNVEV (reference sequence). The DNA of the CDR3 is TGTGCCAGCGCCTCGAGGGCAGGGGGAAGTGGCTACACCTTC. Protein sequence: CASASRAGGSGYTF.